A selection of T cell receptor beta chains follows, all from one sample in a study of T cell responses to AZD1222 COVID-19 vaccine. The method was immunoSEQ multiplex PCR; TCRdb's version includes in-frame clones alone and lacks a portion of them. The top ten hold roughly 31% of the sample, which has about 72,000 clones, about 88% seen once. The starting material was peripheral blood, obtained 28 days after the second AZD1222 dose. These receptors all come from an adult who received the AZD1222 COVID-19 vaccine. The CDR3 runs from the conserved cysteine through the conserved F or W. The order of the fields is J gene, clone size, D gene, V gene, CDR3 DNA, CDR3 protein. A D gene is named only where the DNA matches it firmly. Clone size is shown for a subset of rows, as once, few, many or a class of expanded clone.

TRBJ2-3,once,TRBD2,TRBV7-3,TGTGCCAGCAGCTTAACGTTTGCGGGAGGGCCTTTGGATACGCAGTATTTT,CASSLTFAGGPLDTQYF
TRBJ1-2,NA,TRBD1,TRBV19,TGTGCCAGTAGCTGGACAGGGAGTGGCTACACCTTC,CASSWTGSGYTF
TRBJ2-1,few,NA,TRBV19,TGTGCCAGTAGTAGGCGGACGAACAATGAGCAGTTCTTC,CASSRRTNNEQFF
TRBJ2-1,NA,TRBD2,TRBV11-2,TGTGCCAGCAGGTCCGGGACTAGCGGGAGCCTTGAGCAGTTCTTC,CASRSGTSGSLEQFF
TRBJ2-1,NA,TRBD2,TRBV29-1,TGCAGCGCCTTGGGGGGTCTAGGACTAGCGGGAGGGAGGTACAATGAGCAGTTCTTC,CSALGGLGLAGGRYNEQFF
TRBJ2-2,NA,NA,TRBV2,TGTGCCAGCAGGGAGGGACTCCAGGGGATGAGGCTGTTTTTT,CASREGLQGMRLFF
TRBJ1-6,NA,NA,TRBV5-1,TGCGCCAGCAGTGGGGAGGGGAATTCACCCCTCCACTTT,CASSGEGNSPLHF
TRBJ2-3,NA,NA,TRBV4-1,TGCGCCAGCAGCCAAGTTCGGGGAGATACGCAGTATTTT,CASSQVRGDTQYF
TRBJ2-6,NA,NA,TRBV30,TGTGCCTGGAGTGTACGGCCAGGGGAACGAGGGGCCAACGTCCTGACTTTC,CAWSVRPGERGANVLTF
TRBJ2-2,NA,NA,TRBV6-2/TRBV6-3,TGTGCCAGCAGTTACCCGACGAGGGAGCTGTTTTTT,CASSYPTRELFF